The 5 T cell receptor beta chains below come from one sample, sequenced in a study of brain T cells in children with intractable seizures. Time point noted: blood from clinic visit 5 months post-surgery; TSC patient then seizure free. The assay was immunoSEQ multiplex PCR, and TCRdb's table has in-frame clones only and misses some. Of approximately 330,000 clones listed, about 93% were seen once; the top ten hold roughly 6%. This sample comprised peripheral blood, obtained less than 6 months after surgery. The receptors were gathered from a boy in the first two years of life with tuberous sclerosis and intractable seizures.

V gene TRBV2 combines with J gene TRBJ2-7; 16 nucleotides match TRBD2. Germline-derived CDR1 and CDR2 are SNHLY and FYNNEI. Germline trimming cut 3 bases from V and 2 bases from J; bases unmatched to any gene: 10. This CDR3 is 19 amino acids long. CDR3 sequence reads: CASSDPHGTSGGAPYEQYF. In DNA form, the CDR3 reads TGTGCCAGCAGTGACCCCCATGGGACTAGCGGGGGGGCACCCTACGAGCAGTACTTC. The whole variable domain, remainder taken from reference TRBV2 and TRBJ2-7, is EPEVTQTPSHQVTQMGQEVILRCVPISNHLYFYWYRQILGQKVEFLVSFYNNEISEKSEIFDDQFSVERPDGSNFTLKIRSTKLEDSAMYFCASSDPHGTSGGAPYEQYFGPGTRLTVT.

The V and J genes are TRBV5-1 and TRBJ1-2; D not resolved. V was shortened by 3 bases and J by 6 bases, with 12 bases between the two germline ends. The germline CDR1 and CDR2 sequences are SGHRS and YFSETQ. The CDR3 is 13 amino acids. CDR3 bases: TGCGCCAGCAGCTCCGGGAACCAAGATGGCTACACCTTC. Amino acids: CASSSGNQDGYTF.

The gene calls are TRBV5-5 and TRBJ1-2; D is ambiguous. Germline-derived CDR1 and CDR2 are SGHKS and YYEKEE (reference sequence). Trimming left V 0 bases short and J 3 bases short, with 12 bases between. The CDR3 runs 15 residues. The CDR3 loop reads CASSLEPARDYGYTF. The CDR3 DNA sequence: TGTGCCAGCAGCTTGGAACCGGCACGGGACTATGGCTACACCTTC.

The chain is built from TRBV28 and TRBJ1-5, with D perhaps matching TRBD1 (5 bases). Trimming removed 10 bases at V and 2 bases at J, with 12 bases between. This CDR3 contains 13 residues. Germline V lookup: CDR1 MDHEN, CDR2 SYDVKM. The CDR3 is CATWGWGNQPQHF. In nucleotides, the CDR3 is TGTGCCACCTGGGGGTGGGGCAATCAGCCCCAGCATTTT.

This clone was recorded a few times. The chain combines TRBV15 with TRBJ1-5; no firm D call. This CDR3 spans 13 amino acids. Between the trimmed V and J ends, which lost 8 bases and 2 bases, there was a span of 10 bases. Germline CDR1 LNHNV, CDR2 YYDKDF (reference sequence). CDR3 bases: TGTGCCACCCAGTCATGGGGCAATCAGCCCCAGCATTTT. Protein: CATQSWGNQPQHF.